This passage covers 23 T cell receptor beta chains from one sample sequenced in a study (dated by TCRdb to 2016 to 2017). The protocol used for the library was RT-PCR. Sequenced on an Illumina MiSeq. Using fastp trimming at Q25 and MiXCR clonotype assembly, TCRdb reanalyzed the public sequencing data and kept in-frame beta chains. Each record represents a unique CDR3 protein, reported with the most common genes and DNA among its rows. The sample table shows more than 600,000 distinct CDR3 sequences, and 14% are seen once. The ten largest clones add up to 3.6% of the sample. Sequencing used memory CD4+ T cells from blood. These receptors were taken from a female donor in good health, serving as a healthy control.

The V gene is TRBV27, the J gene TRBJ2-2; a possible D gene is TRBD2 (6 bases). Per the germline V gene, CDR1 is MNHEY and CDR2 is SMNVEV (reference sequence). Trimming removed 3 bases from V and 6 bases from J, with 14 bases in between. This CDR3 comprises 15 residues. The CDR3 DNA reads TGTGCCAGCAGTTTTTTCGGAGGGAGACCCGGGGAGCTGTTTTTT. It specifies CASSFFGGRPGELFF.

The genes are TRBV6-2 or TRBV6-3 and TRBJ2-2; D is perhaps TRBD1 (5 bases). CDR3 length: 14 amino acids. The V end was cut by 2 bases, the J end by 7 bases, with 11 bases between. Germline V lookup: CDR1 MNHEY, CDR2 SVGEGT. The CDR3 protein is CASSYKGLGGELFF. The CDR3 region has the DNA TGTGCCAGCAGTTACAAGGGGCTGGGCGGGGAGCTGTTTTTT.

This clonotype occurred many times. The genes are TRBV5-8 and TRBJ1-2; tentative D call: TRBD1 (6 bases). CDR3 length: 16 residues. V shed 1 base and J shed 7 bases, with 20 bases lying between them. Per germline, CDR1 SGHTS and CDR2 YDEGEE. CDR3: CASSLIGRGKEGGYTF. CDR3 nucleotide sequence: TGTGCCAGCAGCTTGATCGGCAGGGGCAAAGAGGGTGGCTACACCTTC.

This clonotype was observed a few times. DNA for the CDR3: TGCAGTGCGACAACGAACACTGAAGCTTTCTTT. Protein sequence: CSATTNTEAFF. The chain recombines TRBV20-1 with TRBJ1-1; D is unclear. Germline loops: CDR1 DFQATT, CDR2 SNEGSKA (reference sequence). The V end was cut by 6 bases, the J end by 1 base, with 6 bases between. CDR3 length equals 11 residues.

This clonotype was detected a few times. The V gene is TRBV25-1, the J gene TRBJ1-1; D ambiguous. The V end was cut by 3 bases, the J end by 2 bases, with 10 bases between. The CDR3 is 14 amino acids. Germline V gene sequence: CDR1 MGHDK, CDR2 SYGVNS. CDR3 residues: CASSDRQVNTEAFF. As DNA, the CDR3 is TGTGCCAGCAGTGATAGGCAGGTCAACACTGAAGCTTTCTTT.

The gene calls are TRBV29-1 and TRBJ2-1, with D possibly matching TRBD1 (6 bases). CDR3 length equals 14 residues. Germline loops: CDR1 SQVTM, CDR2 ANQGSEA. Deletions cut 2 bases from V and 3 bases from J, with 11 bases between. DNA for the CDR3: TGCAGCGTTGAATGGGGGCGTAACTACAATGAGCAGTTCTTC. It encodes CSVEWGRNYNEQFF.

J is TRBJ2-3 and V is TRBV24-1; 7 bases agree with TRBD1. Germline values: CDR1 KGHDR, CDR2 SFDVKD. With 9 bases clipped from V and 6 bases from J, the junction kept 5 bases outside the gene matches. The CDR3 runs 12 residues. CDR3 in DNA: TGTGCCACCGGGACAGACATCGATACGCAGTATTTT. It is translated as CATGTDIDTQYF.

This clonotype was counted only a few times. This chain links TRBV3-1 with TRBJ2-3; 7 nucleotides align to TRBD2. The CDR3 spans 17 residues. The V gene end was trimmed by 4 bases and the J gene end by 1 base; junction bases not matched to a gene: 11. From germline, CDR1 is LGHDT and CDR2 YNNKEL (reference sequence). The CDR3 sequence: CASSPIASSGGTDTQYF. In DNA, the CDR3 is TGTGCCAGCAGCCCTATTGCCTCTAGCGGAGGCACAGATACGCAGTATTTT.

This clonotype appeared many times. This chain connects TRBV20-1 to TRBJ2-5; D gene unclear. Germline V CDR1 and CDR2: DFQATT, SNEGSKA (reference sequence). V was pared by 0 bases and J by 3 bases, with 14 bases between. The CDR3 has 15 residues. The CDR3 sequence: CSARDSTDPKETQYF. CDR3 nucleotides: TGCAGTGCTAGAGATAGCACCGATCCAAAAGAGACCCAGTACTTC.

Many counts were recorded for this clonotype. The chain recombines TRBV5-1 with TRBJ2-1; TRBD2 aligns across 8 bases. Trimming at V came to 2 bases and at J to 8 bases, leaving 9 bases not matched to a gene. This CDR3 is built from 15 residues. Germline assignment: CDR1 SGHRS and CDR2 YFSETQ. CDR3 coding DNA: TGCGCCAGCAGCTTATCGCTAGCGGGTTCGGATGAGCAGTTCTTC. Residues: CASSLSLAGSDEQFF.

This sequence joins TRBV9 and TRBJ2-7; 7 nucleotides line up with TRBD1. From germline, CDR1 is SGDLS and CDR2 YYNGEE. This CDR3 has 17 residues. The ends lost 0 bases at V and 2 bases at J; junction bases unmatched: 11. DNA for the CDR3: TGTGCCAGCAGCGTAGAGGTCATTGGACAGGCGACCTACGAGCAGTACTTC. Translation: CASSVEVIGQATYEQYF.

V is TRBV3-1 and J is TRBJ2-5, with D perhaps matching TRBD2 (5 bases). The germline V gene encodes CDR1 LGHDT and CDR2 YNNKEL (reference sequence). V dropped 6 bases and J dropped 4 bases, with 9 bases sitting between them. The CDR3 totals 12 residues. The CDR3 region is CASRGSGETQYF. CDR3 DNA sequence: TGTGCCAGCAGAGGAAGCGGAGAGACCCAGTACTTC.

The chain employs TRBV5-5 and TRBJ2-3; 7 nucleotides align to TRBD2. CDR3 length equals 15 residues. The germline V gene has CDR1 SGHKS and CDR2 YYEKEE (reference sequence). V was pared by 3 bases and J by 4 bases, with 8 bases of the junction left unmatched. The CDR3 loop is CASSSRGVGADTQYF. The CDR3 DNA is TGTGCCAGCAGCTCCCGGGGGGTGGGAGCAGATACGCAGTATTTT.

This clonotype appeared many times. This sequence joins TRBV20-1 and TRBJ1-1, with D perhaps matching TRBD1 (6 bases). The CDR3 consists of 14 residues. V was cut by 8 bases and J by 7 bases, with 23 bases left in between. The germline gives CDR1 DFQATT, CDR2 SNEGSKA (reference sequence). CDR3 bases: TGCAGTACGATGGGGGGGCCATTGCAACATGAAGCTTTCTTT. This encodes CSTMGGPLQHEAFF.

The gene calls are TRBV4-1 and TRBJ2-1; 15 positions match TRBD2. Germline V gives CDR1 MGHRA, CDR2 YSYEKL. V lost 6 bases and J lost 7; bases outside the gene matches: 13. The CDR3 extends over 18 amino acids. The CDR3 DNA reads TGCGCCAGCAGAGCCAAGATTGGGGGGACTAGCGGGAGGAATGAGCAGTTCTTC. This codes for CASRAKIGGTSGRNEQFF.

This clonotype was seen a few times. V usage is TRBV20-1 and J usage is TRBJ1-2, with 11 bases aligning to TRBD1. Germline V gene lookup returns CDR1 DFQATT and CDR2 SNEGSKA (reference sequence). Trimming at V came to 4 bases and at J to 8 bases, leaving 15 bases not matched to a gene. This CDR3 has 16 amino acids. The CDR3 bases are TGCAGTGCTACAGAGGGTTCAGGACAGGGGGCTCAAGGCTACACCTTC. It is translated as CSATEGSGQGAQGYTF.

This clonotype was seen ten or more times. The chain combines TRBV7-6 with TRBJ2-3; TRBD2 aligns across 8 bases. The CDR3 loop spans 17 amino acids. Germline values: CDR1 SGHVS, CDR2 FNYEAQ. Trimming removed 4 bases from V and 2 bases from J; junction bases left unmatched: 11. The CDR3 protein is CASSSTGSGTSTDTQYF. The CDR3 region has the DNA TGTGCCAGCAGCTCTACGGGTAGCGGGACCTCCACAGATACGCAGTATTTT.

J is TRBJ2-1 and V is TRBV11-2; the D gene is possibly TRBD1 (5 bases). The CDR3 runs 11 residues. V lost 2 bases, J lost 12 bases, and 8 bases lay in between. Germline lookup yields CDR1 SGHAT and CDR2 FQNNGV. The CDR3 here is CASSLQGAQFF. CDR3 sequence (DNA): TGTGCCAGCAGCTTACAGGGTGCGCAGTTCTTC.

In this sample, this clonotype turned up many times. This chain joins TRBV3-1 and TRBJ2-1; 11 nucleotides match TRBD2. Germline lookup yields CDR1 LGHDT and CDR2 YNNKEL (reference sequence). V was clipped by 5 bases and J by 4 bases; unmatched bases: 4. The CDR3 runs 15 residues. CDR3 sequence: CASSGLAGGYNEQFF. CDR3 DNA: TGTGCCAGCAGCGGTCTAGCGGGAGGTTACAATGAGCAGTTCTTC.

This clonotype has a count of ten or more. The rearrangement links TRBV20-1 to TRBJ2-3; TRBD1 matches 10 bases. V dropped 6 bases and J dropped 3; count of bases not matched to a gene: 9. The CDR3 contains 15 residues. Germline CDR1 reads DFQATT; CDR2 reads SNEGSKA (reference sequence). CDR3 amino acids: CSAQDRGKGTDTQYF. In nucleotides, the CDR3 is TGCAGTGCCCAGGACAGGGGGAAAGGAACAGATACGCAGTATTTT.

The chain uses TRBV27 and TRBJ1-3; D perhaps matches TRBD1 (6 bases). The CDR3 is made up of 15 amino acids. CDR1 is MNHEY, CDR2 SMNVEV, per germline (reference sequence). V shed 5 bases and J shed 1 base, with 12 bases lying between them. Here the CDR3 DNA reads TGTGCCAGCAGTAGTACAGGGATATCTGGAAACACCATATATTTT. This translates into CASSSTGISGNTIYF.

This clonotype came up a few times. This rearrangement joins TRBV12-3 or TRBV12-4 to TRBJ1-3; D not resolved. The V and J ends lost 6 bases and 1 base respectively, with 4 bases between them. This CDR3 spans 12 amino acids. CDR3 DNA sequence: TGTGCCAGCAGAATTTCTGGAAACACCATATATTTT. As protein: CASRISGNTIYF.

This clonotype was picked up many times. The chain recombines TRBV7-2 with TRBJ1-2; D gene uncertain. The germline gives CDR1 SGHTA, CDR2 FQGNSA. The CDR3 has 15 residues. V shed 8 bases and J shed 7 bases, with 23 bases lying between them. The chain's CDR3 is CASQLGVAQTAGYTF. In DNA form, the CDR3 reads TGTGCCAGCCAGTTAGGAGTGGCCCAAACGGCTGGCTACACCTTC.